This T cell receptor (beta chain) was found in a study of identical twins. Findings and limits, study-wide: Out-of-frame alpha sequences shared between twins exhibited an excess of low generation probability. Twins' surplus sharing was weaker for beta out-of-frame sequences. Invariant T cells like MAIT and iNKT could partly confound the zero-insertion analyses.

This clonotype was counted between two and nine times. The target antigen is unknown. The donors were all healthy and Caucasian. The CDR3 length is 21 residues. Germline loops: CDR1 SGHAT, CDR2 FQNNGV. V shed 5 bases and J shed 8 bases, with 37 bases lying between them. TCRdb re-called the 5' RACE reads through MiXCR, storing one row per CDR3 protein. The table includes some 1,600,000 distinct CDR3 sequences, about 32% detected once. What was sequenced was cord blood. The clonotype originates from a newborn girl in good health. The V gene is TRBV11-2, the J gene TRBJ2-1; D is possibly TRBD1 or TRBD2 (5 bases each). In nucleotides, the CDR3 is TGTGCCAGCAGCCCCACACTGGGGCGTAATACGAGGCAGGAGGATTTCGATGAGCAGTTCTTC. Amino acid sequence: CASSPTLGRNTRQEDFDEQFF.